These 8 T cell receptor beta chains were all obtained from the same sample, sequenced in a study of T-cell reconstitution after alpha-beta-depleted transplantation in children. A TCRbeta library incorporating unique molecular identifiers was prepared. TCRdb re-analysed the PCR reads in MiXCR, keeping a single row per CDR3 protein. In the table there are 190,000 or so distinct CDR3 sequences, roughly 6% of which are singletons. Material: PBMCs, obtained before TCRalphabeta/CD19-depleted stem cell transplant. The source is a girl under three years old with combined immunodeficiency, due to receive a stem cell transplant.

At least ten counts were recorded for this clonotype. The chain employs TRBV11-2 and TRBJ2-1; 10 bases line up with TRBD2. The CDR3 has 15 amino acids. V trimming: 5 bases; J trimming: 3 bases; junction bases outside the gene matches: 4. CDR1 and CDR2 (germline): SGHAT, FQNNGV. CDR3 nucleotides: TGTGCCAGCAGCGCAAGCGGGAGGGGCTACAATGAGCAGTTCTTC. Its translation: CASSASGRGYNEQFF.

The V and J genes are TRBV24-1 and TRBJ2-5; TRBD1 or TRBD2 may be the D gene (5 bases each). CDR1 is KGHDR and CDR2 is SFDVKD in the germline V gene. The CDR3 contains 17 residues. V lost 2 bases and J 5 bases, leaving 20 bases between the germline ends. The CDR3 nucleotides are TGTGCCACCAGTGATTGTCTACCGGACTGGGGCGTCGAGACCCAGTACTTC. It is translated as CATSDCLPDWGVETQYF.

This clonotype was counted many times. J is TRBJ2-5 and V is TRBV5-6; TRBD1 matches 8 bases. CDR1 is SGHDT and CDR2 is YYEEEE in the germline V gene. V lost 0 bases to trimming and J lost 5 bases; unmatched junction nucleotides: 6. The CDR3 has 15 amino acids. The CDR3 region has the DNA TGTGCCAGCAGCTTGGTGCAGGGGGCATCGGAGACCCAGTACTTC. Residues: CASSLVQGASETQYF.

This clonotype was seen ten or more times. The chain combines TRBV14 with TRBJ2-1; maybe TRBD2 (6 bases). Per germline, CDR1 SGHDN and CDR2 FVKESK. Trimming cost V 3 bases and J 4 bases, with 13 bases left between them. The CDR3 runs 15 residues. CDR3 nucleotide sequence: TGTGCCAGCAGCCATGGGGGAGGACAATACAATGAGCAGTTCTTC. Its protein product is CASSHGGGQYNEQFF.

The table lists this clonotype with many counts. This likely comes from a read error, as the CDR3 has no conserved phenylalanine or tryptophan at its end. The limits of the CDR3 on the DNA are not certain, so only TCRdb's listed CDR3 is given. This chain joins TRBV20-1 and TRBJ2-1; the table's D gene call, TRBD1, was not cross checked with the DNA. Germline CDR1 DFQATT, CDR2 SNEGSKA (reference sequence). The CDR3 is 15 residues long, counting both termini. CDR3 region: CSARTRQGASNGLLL.

Many counts were recorded for this clonotype. The chain carries TRBV7-2 and TRBJ2-3, with 11 positions matching TRBD2. Germline CDR1 and CDR2: SGHTA and FQGNSA. J was trimmed by 6 bases and V by 5 bases; bases with no gene match: 7. The CDR3 runs to 15 residues. Here the CDR3 DNA reads TGTGCCAGCAGCACCTTAGCGGGAGGGCCGGATACGCAGTATTTT. Amino acid sequence: CASSTLAGGPDTQYF.

This clonotype was recorded many times. The chain links TRBV27 to TRBJ2-1; D not certain. The CDR3 is 12 residues long. Trimming cost V 3 bases and J 8 bases, with 8 bases left between them. Germline CDR1 is MNHEY and CDR2 is SMNVEV (reference sequence). The CDR3 sequence is CASSFGLDEQFF. The CDR3 nucleotides are TGTGCCAGCAGTTTCGGGCTCGATGAGCAGTTCTTC.

This clonotype was seen ten or more times. The rearrangement links TRBV20-1 to TRBJ2-7, with D perhaps TRBD1 (5 bases). Germline assignment: CDR1 DFQATT and CDR2 SNEGSKA (reference sequence). Trimming stripped 1 base from V and 2 bases from J, with 9 bases between. This CDR3 has 13 residues. CDR3 nucleotides: TGCAGTGCTAGAGTCCAGGGCCCCTACGAGCAGTACTTC. This gives the protein CSARVQGPYEQYF.